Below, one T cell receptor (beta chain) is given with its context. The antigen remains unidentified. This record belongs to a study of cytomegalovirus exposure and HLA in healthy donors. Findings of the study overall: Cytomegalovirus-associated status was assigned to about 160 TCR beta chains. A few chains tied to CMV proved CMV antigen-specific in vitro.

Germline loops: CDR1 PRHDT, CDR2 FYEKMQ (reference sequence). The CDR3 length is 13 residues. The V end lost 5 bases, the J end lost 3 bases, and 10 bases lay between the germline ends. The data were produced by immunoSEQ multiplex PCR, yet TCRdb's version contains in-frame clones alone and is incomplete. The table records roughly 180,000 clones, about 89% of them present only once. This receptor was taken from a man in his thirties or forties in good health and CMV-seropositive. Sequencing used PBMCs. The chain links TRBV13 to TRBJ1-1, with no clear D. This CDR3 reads CASSPGEYTEAFF. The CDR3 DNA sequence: TGTGCCAGCAGCCCCGGAGAGTACACTGAAGCTTTCTTT.